The next 25 T cell receptor beta chains were all read from a single sample in a study of shared clonotypes between healthy human individuals. This table comes from immunoSEQ multiplex PCR, and its TCRdb copy is limited to in-frame clones, with some not included. The sample shows roughly 2,300,000 clones, 80% to 95% of them seen only once. The sequenced material came from naive CD4+ T cells from PBMCs. As to subset: CD45RA+ positively selected. The receptor set was obtained from a man aged 18 to 35 in good health. Some clones in this sample may be carry-over from other donors' samples.

The rearrangement uses TRBV7-9 and TRBJ2-5; D is possibly TRBD1 or TRBD2 (6 bases each). Germline loops: CDR1 SEHNR, CDR2 FQNEAQ (reference sequence). The CDR3 sequence is 13 residues long. The V end was cut by 8 bases, the J end by 1 base, with 11 bases between. Written as DNA, the CDR3 is TGTGCCAGCGGGGGGCGGATCCAAGAGACCCAGTACTTC. Translating gives CASGGRIQETQYF.

CDR3 region: CASSFVGIRGVGSYEQYF. The DNA of the CDR3 is TGTGCCAGCAGTTTTGTGGGGATACGAGGGGTCGGGTCCTACGAGCAGTACTTC. The chain is built from TRBV28 and TRBJ2-7; D possibly matches TRBD1 or TRBD2 (5 bases each). Trimming took 3 bases from V and 1 from J, leaving 22 bases between them. This CDR3 comprises 18 residues. CDR1 is MDHEN, CDR2 SYDVKM, per germline.

The V gene is TRBV5-1, the J gene TRBJ1-6; 9 bases are a match to TRBD1. CDR1 is SGHRS, CDR2 YFSETQ, per germline. This CDR3 region has 15 residues. The V gene end was trimmed by 4 bases and the J gene end by 7 bases; junction bases not matched to a gene: 6. The DNA of the CDR3 is TGCGCCAGCAGCCCGGGACAGGGAATCAATTCACCCCTCCACTTT. This sequence encodes CASSPGQGINSPLHF.

Remarks on this clone: A read error may be the cause here, since a much bigger clone is one base away. V is TRBV7-3 and J is TRBJ2-1, with a tentative D call TRBD2 (5 bases). The V and J ends lost 5 bases and 0 bases respectively, with 11 bases between them. This CDR3 is 15 amino acids long. CDR1 and CDR2 from the germline V gene are SGHTA and FQGTGA. The chain's CDR3 is CASSVSASSYNEQFF. The CDR3 nucleotides are TGTGCCAGCAGCGTTAGCGCGAGCTCCTACAATGAGCAGTTCTTC. Together with reference TRBV7-3 and TRBJ2-1, the CDR3 gives the full variable domain: GAGVSQTPSNKVTEKGKYVELRCDPISGHTALYWYRQSLGQGPEFLIYFQGTGAADDSGLPNDRFFAVRPEGSVSTLKIQRTERGDSAVYLCASSVSASSYNEQFFGPGTRLTVL.

The V and J genes are TRBV7-2 and TRBJ2-1; a possible D gene is TRBD2 (6 bases). The CDR3 extends over 12 amino acids. Trimming removed 1 base at V and 10 bases at J, with 8 bases between. Per the germline V gene, CDR1 is SGHTA and CDR2 is FQGNSA. CDR3 bases: TGTGCCAGCAGCTTAGTCCGGGGGGAGCAGTTCTTC. This encodes CASSLVRGEQFF.

This chain links TRBV15 with TRBJ2-4; 7 nucleotides align to TRBD1. This CDR3 is 17 amino acids long. Trimming cost V 4 bases and J 1 base; bases outside gene matches: 10. Per germline, CDR1 LNHNV and CDR2 YYDKDF (reference sequence). CDR3 DNA: TGTGCCACCAGCAAAAGACAGGGTGTAGGGGCCAAAAACATTCAGTACTTC. Translated, it gives CATSKRQGVGAKNIQYF.

The chain uses TRBV7-9 and TRBJ2-2, with 9 bases aligning to TRBD2. Germline trimming cut 4 bases from V and 5 bases from J; bases unmatched to any gene: 8. This CDR3 contains 16 residues. CDR1 is SEHNR, CDR2 FQNEAQ, per germline (reference sequence). The CDR3 nucleotides read TGTGCCAGCAGCTACTGGGTAGCGGGGGATACCGGGGAGCTGTTTTTT. This codes for CASSYWVAGDTGELFF.

The chain couples TRBV6-1 to TRBJ2-3; D may match TRBD1 or TRBD2 (5 bases each). Trimming removed 6 bases at V and 3 bases at J, with 10 bases between. Germline V gene lookup returns CDR1 MNHNS and CDR2 SASEGT. There are 13 residues in the CDR3. This CDR3 reads CASRGDLTDTQYF. DNA for the CDR3: TGTGCCAGCAGGGGGGACCTAACAGATACGCAGTATTTT.

The chain combines TRBV6-1 with TRBJ2-7; D unresolved. Germline lookup yields CDR1 MNHNS and CDR2 SASEGT. Between the trimmed V and J ends, which lost 2 bases and 6 bases, there was a span of 17 bases. This CDR3 contains 15 residues. As DNA, the CDR3 is TGTGCCAGCAGTGAACCTGGGGTTCGGGTCGCCGAGCAGTACTTC. The encoded protein is CASSEPGVRVAEQYF.

Worth noting for this clone: At one of its ends the junction is not consistent with the germline gene, which may arise from a read error. This chain connects TRBV6-1 to TRBJ2-1, with unresolved D. Germline V CDR1 and CDR2: MNHNS, SASEGT. This CDR3 contains 13 residues. The CDR3 is CAGRQSSYNEQFF. The CDR3 DNA sequence: TGTGCCGGCAGGCAGAGCTCCTACAATGAGCAGTTCTTC.

V is TRBV21-1 and J is TRBJ2-4; the table's D gene call, TRBD2, was not cross checked with the DNA. TRBV21-1 is a recognized pseudogene. The length of the CDR3 is 17 residues. This CDR3 reads CASSILPGLAAKNIQYF. The DNA for the CDR3 is TGTGCCAGCAGCATCCTCCCGGGACTGGCAGCCAAAAACATTCAGTACTTC.

The rearrangement uses TRBV4-1 and TRBJ1-2; 7 bases are shared with TRBD1. The V gene end was trimmed by 5 bases and the J gene end by 7 bases; junction bases not matched to a gene: 7. The CDR3 runs 13 residues. Germline V CDR1 and CDR2: MGHRA, YSYEKL. The CDR3 loop reads CASSTQGVGGYTF. In DNA, the CDR3 is TGCGCCAGCAGCACCCAGGGGGTAGGTGGCTACACCTTC.

About this clone itself: The sample has other DNA sequences that encode this CDR3 too. V usage is TRBV18 and J usage is TRBJ1-1, with a weak D call TRBD1 (6 bases). Germline CDR1 and CDR2: KGHSH and LQKENI. V was cut by 5 bases and J by 3 bases, with 10 bases left in between. The CDR3 has 13 residues. The CDR3 reads CASSTQGDTEAFF. CDR3 bases: TGTGCCAGCTCAACACAGGGAGACACTGAAGCTTTCTTT.

This chain connects TRBV27 to TRBJ2-2; the match to TRBD2 covers 13 bases. The V gene's germline CDR1 is MNHEY and CDR2 SMNVEV (reference sequence). V lost 6 bases, J lost 7 bases, and 8 bases stayed unmatched. The CDR3 contains 16 residues. The CDR3 region has the DNA TGTGCCAGCAGGCCACTAGCGGGAGGGCCCGGCGGGGAGCTGTTTTTT. The encoded protein is CASRPLAGGPGGELFF.

J is TRBJ2-7 and V is TRBV9, with 8 bases that match TRBD1. This CDR3 spans 14 amino acids. Germline V gene lookup returns CDR1 SGDLS and CDR2 YYNGEE. J gave up 3 bases and V 3 bases, and 5 bases lay outside the gene matches. CDR3 region: CASSAQQGGYEQYF. As DNA, the CDR3 is TGTGCCAGCAGCGCCCAACAGGGGGGCTACGAGCAGTACTTC.

This chain links TRBV28 with TRBJ2-2, with 8 bases aligning to TRBD1. Germline V CDR1 and CDR2: MDHEN, SYDVKM. Trimming cost V 6 bases and J 4 bases; bases outside gene matches: 7. This CDR3 comprises 15 residues. The CDR3 sequence is CASSPDRGGTGELFF. In nucleotides, the CDR3 is TGTGCCAGCAGCCCAGACAGGGGCGGCACCGGGGAGCTGTTTTTT.

The CDR3 DNA reads as TGTGCCAGCAGTTATCAAGCGGGAGGGGAGCAGTACTTC. This sequence encodes CASSYQAGGEQYF. The rearrangement uses TRBV6-5 and TRBJ2-7; 10 bases fit TRBD2. Germline loops: CDR1 MNHEY, CDR2 SVGAGI. CDR3 length: 13 amino acids. V trimming: 3 bases; J trimming: 7 bases; junction bases outside the gene matches: 3.

The rearrangement joins TRBV30 to TRBJ1-2; D uncertain. Trimming removed 2 bases from V and 5 bases from J, with 9 bases in between. This CDR3 has 12 residues. CDR1 and CDR2 from the germline V gene are GTSNPN and SVGIG (reference sequence). The CDR3 sequence: CAWSQSEYGYTF. DNA for the CDR3: TGTGCCTGGAGTCAGTCAGAATATGGCTACACCTTC.

The chain combines TRBV27 with TRBJ2-1; 13 positions match TRBD2. The germline gives CDR1 MNHEY, CDR2 SMNVEV (reference sequence). Unmatched junction bases numbered 12, after V lost 6 bases and J lost 7 bases. CDR3 size: 17 residues. The CDR3 loop reads CASSTPGLAGYLNEQFF. CDR3 bases: TGTGCCAGCAGCACCCCGGGACTAGCGGGGTATTTAAATGAGCAGTTCTTC.

The V gene is TRBV28, the J gene TRBJ1-3; D not resolved. Per germline, CDR1 MDHEN and CDR2 SYDVKM. Trimming cost V 7 bases and J 1 base, with 14 bases left between them. The CDR3 length is 15 residues. The CDR3 is CASNSLRGSGNTIYF. The DNA for the CDR3 is TGTGCCAGCAATTCCTTGCGGGGATCTGGAAACACCATATATTTT.

The chain couples TRBV6-5 to TRBJ2-5; no definite D call. Trimming shortened V by 2 bases and J by 5 bases, and 9 bases separated the two germline ends. The CDR3 runs to 13 residues. Per the germline V gene, CDR1 is MNHEY and CDR2 is SVGAGI. In nucleotides, the CDR3 is TGTGCCAGCAGTTACGGGATTGGGGAGACCCAGTACTTC. It yields the protein CASSYGIGETQYF.

This sequence joins TRBV7-9 and TRBJ2-1; 8 nucleotides align to TRBD2. The J segment lost 5 bases and the V segment lost 5 bases, leaving 17 bases of the junction unmatched. The V gene's germline CDR1 is SEHNR and CDR2 FQNEAQ (reference sequence). This CDR3 has 18 residues. CDR3 bases: TGTGCCAGCAGCAAGGGGATAGAAGTAGCGGGGTCAAACAATGAGCAGTTCTTC. It translates to CASSKGIEVAGSNNEQFF.

The chain has TRBV4-1 and TRBJ2-3; maybe TRBD2 (5 bases). The germline CDR1 and CDR2 sequences are MGHRA and YSYEKL. Between the trimmed V and J ends, which lost 4 bases and 5 bases, there was a span of 13 bases. The CDR3 length is 14 residues. The CDR3 is CASSPPRVIDTQYF. The CDR3 DNA reads TGCGCCAGCAGCCCACCGAGGGTGATAGATACGCAGTATTTT.

The chain couples TRBV7-9 to TRBJ2-5; 7 bases line up with TRBD1. This CDR3 contains 15 residues. From germline, CDR1 is SEHNR and CDR2 FQNEAQ (reference sequence). Trimming took 3 bases from V and 2 from J; bases not matched to a gene: 6. CDR3 region: CASSFQAGGQETQYF. As DNA, the CDR3 is TGTGCCAGCAGCTTCCAAGCAGGGGGTCAAGAGACCCAGTACTTC.

This chain links TRBV30 with TRBJ1-2; D gene ambiguous. Trimming cost V 5 bases and J 2 bases, with 6 bases left between them. The CDR3 is 11 residues long. Looked up from germline, CDR1 is GTSNPN and CDR2 is SVGIG (reference sequence). As DNA, the CDR3 is TGTGCCTGGTCAGAGAACTATGGCTACACCTTC. Protein sequence: CAWSENYGYTF.